The entry below gives a single TCR beta chain sequence along with its context. Its target is unknown. Each TCR beta cDNA library carried unique molecular identifiers. MiXCR, run by TCRdb on the PCR reads, gives a single entry per CDR3 protein. Of about 460,000 distinct CDR3 sequences listed, around 40% are singletons. This sample was taken from a study of post-analysis software for immune sequencing data. Study-level information: Included courses were relapsing-remitting and secondary progressive multiple sclerosis; progressive-relapsing multiple sclerosis was also included.

The CDR3 has 13 residues. V lost 10 bases, J lost 0 bases, and 13 bases lay in between. Germline CDR1 and CDR2: LNHNV and YYDKDF (reference sequence). Study-wide points: Roughly 5 TRBV segments, TRBV5-6, TRBV5-1 and TRBV20-1 among them, were found more frequent in patients than controls. Same-batch preparations were strongly co-clustered by F measure. Relative to controls, patients with multiple sclerosis showed significantly lower normalized Chao1 diversity.

The sequence was obtained from a girl between 10 and 17 years old with multiple sclerosis. The chain links TRBV15 to TRBJ2-7, with D possibly TRBD1 on 6 matching bases. Sequenced input: blood. The CDR3 sequence: CASADSHSYEQYF. CDR3 in DNA: TGTGCCAGCGCGGACAGCCACTCCTACGAGCAGTACTTC.